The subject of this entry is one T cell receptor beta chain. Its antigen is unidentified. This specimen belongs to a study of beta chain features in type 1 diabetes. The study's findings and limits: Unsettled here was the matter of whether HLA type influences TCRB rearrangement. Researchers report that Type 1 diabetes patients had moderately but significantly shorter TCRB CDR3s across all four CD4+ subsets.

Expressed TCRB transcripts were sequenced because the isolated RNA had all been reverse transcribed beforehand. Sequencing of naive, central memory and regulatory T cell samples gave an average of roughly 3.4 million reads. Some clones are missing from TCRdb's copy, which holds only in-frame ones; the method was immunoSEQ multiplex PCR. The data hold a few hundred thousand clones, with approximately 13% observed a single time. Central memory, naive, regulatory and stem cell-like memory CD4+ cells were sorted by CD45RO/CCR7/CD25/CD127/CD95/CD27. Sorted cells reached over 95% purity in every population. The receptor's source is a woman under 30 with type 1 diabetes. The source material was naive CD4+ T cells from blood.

The CDR3: CSVSRTSGKRETQYF. In DNA, the CDR3 is TGCAGCGTTTCTCGGACTAGCGGGAAGCGGGAGACCCAGTACTTC. The chain has TRBV29-1 and TRBJ2-5; 12 bases align to TRBD2. CDR1 SQVTM and CDR2 ANQGSEA come from the germline V gene. The CDR3 consists of 15 residues. Trimming removed 5 bases from V and 5 bases from J; junction bases left unmatched: 9.